Presented here are 18 T cell receptor beta chains from one specimen sequenced in a study of blood T cell repertoires in COVID-19. Assay used: immunoSEQ multiplex PCR; TCRdb lists only in-frame clones, some missing. The sample carries around 270,000 clones, approximately 83% recorded once. The sample comprised PBMCs or T cells enriched from blood (not recorded which). Receptors were obtained from a woman younger than 45 who had recovered from COVID-19.

This clone showed up just once. V is TRBV6-5 and J is TRBJ2-3, with D possibly being TRBD2 (6 bases). This CDR3 region has 15 residues. V was clipped by 8 bases and J by 4 bases, with 19 bases between them. The V gene's germline CDR1 is MNHEY and CDR2 SVGAGI. The CDR3 sequence is CASRTGELFSDTQYF. The CDR3 DNA follows: TGTGCCAGCCGAACGGGGGAACTTTTTTCAGATACGCAGTATTTT.

V and J are TRBV9 and TRBJ1-4; D might be TRBD1 (6 bases). V gave up 10 bases and J gave up 8 bases, with 36 bases separating them. This CDR3 region has 19 residues. Germline assignment: CDR1 SGDLS and CDR2 YYNGEE. CDR3 sequence: CARRGGGAGGGKKAEKLFF. The CDR3, as DNA: TGTGCCCGCCGCGGCGGGGGGGCCGGGGGCGGAAAGAAAGCGGAAAAACTGTTTTTT.

The rearrangement uses TRBV5-1 and TRBJ2-1; TRBD1 matches 7 bases. The CDR3 covers 13 residues. CDR1 and CDR2 (germline): SGHRS, YFSETQ. J gave up 6 bases and V 2 bases, and 2 bases lay outside the gene matches. The CDR3: CASSLQGFNEQFF. In nucleotides, the CDR3 is TGCGCCAGCAGCTTACAGGGGTTCAATGAGCAGTTCTTC.

The chain combines TRBV21-1 with TRBJ1-4; the table's TRBD1 call for D was not verified on the DNA. TRBV21-1 is deemed a pseudogene. The CDR3 sequence is 15 residues long. The chain's CDR3 is CASSKEAGSNEKLFF. CDR3 coding DNA: TGTGCCAGCAGCAAAGAGGCAGGTTCTAATGAAAAACTGTTTTTT.

The chain has TRBV29-1 and TRBJ1-2; D might be TRBD1 (5 bases). From germline, CDR1 is SQVTM and CDR2 ANQGSEA. The CDR3 is 13 amino acids. Trimming removed 1 base from V and 6 bases from J, with 12 bases in between. The chain's CDR3 is CSVEGGAGNGYTF. The CDR3 coding sequence is TGCAGCGTTGAAGGCGGGGCAGGGAATGGCTACACCTTC.

This sequence joins TRBV7-6 and TRBJ2-6; weak D call: TRBD1 (5 bases). The germline V gene has CDR1 SGHVS and CDR2 FNYEAQ. The CDR3 has 15 amino acids. Deletions cut 3 bases from V and 0 bases from J, with 6 bases between. The CDR3 protein is CASSFRVSGANVLTF. DNA for the CDR3: TGTGCCAGCAGCTTCAGGGTCTCTGGGGCCAACGTCCTGACTTTC.

The CDR3 loop is CASSVEGGPWDEQFF. The CDR3 coding sequence is TGCGCCAGCAGCGTCGAGGGGGGGCCGTGGGATGAGCAGTTCTTC. The chain joins TRBV5-1 to TRBJ2-1, with D possibly matching TRBD2 (7 bases). In germline, CDR1 is SGHRS, CDR2 YFSETQ. V shed 4 bases and J shed 8 bases, with 19 bases lying between them. The CDR3 totals 15 residues.

This sequence joins TRBV28 and TRBJ2-3, with D maybe TRBD1 (5 bases). The CDR3 runs to 15 residues. V gave up 7 bases and J gave up 2 bases, with 16 bases separating them. Germline V lookup: CDR1 MDHEN, CDR2 SYDVKM. The CDR3 loop reads CASNTDSLSTDTQYF. DNA for the CDR3: TGTGCCAGCAACACAGACAGCTTATCCACAGATACGCAGTATTTT.

The chain carries TRBV4-1 and TRBJ2-7, with D maybe TRBD1 (6 bases). Germline V gene sequence: CDR1 MGHRA, CDR2 YSYEKL. The CDR3 runs to 16 residues. The ends were cut back, 4 bases at V and 5 bases at J, with 21 bases in the middle. In nucleotides, the CDR3 is TGCGCCAGCAGCCCCTATCGGGGCAGGGGAACGGACGAGCAGTACTTC. Its translation is CASSPYRGRGTDEQYF.

This sequence joins TRBV9 and TRBJ2-1; TRBD2 is a possible D gene (5 bases). The CDR3 runs 14 residues. V gave up 2 bases and J gave up 4 bases, with 10 bases separating them. CDR1 and CDR2 from the germline V gene are SGDLS and YYNGEE. CDR3 amino acids: CASSVEAEYNEQFF. The CDR3, as DNA: TGTGCCAGCAGCGTGGAGGCGGAGTACAATGAGCAGTTCTTC.

This chain connects TRBV6-6 to TRBJ2-3; 9 bases align to TRBD1. Germline values: CDR1 MNHNY, CDR2 SVGAGI (reference sequence). V was pared by 5 bases and J by 6 bases, with 9 bases of the junction left unmatched. This CDR3 is built from 15 residues. The CDR3 DNA sequence: TGTGCCAGCAGTCGATCCTACAGGGGGCTGGATACGCAGTATTTT. It translates to CASSRSYRGLDTQYF.

The gene calls are TRBV6-5 and TRBJ2-7; 7 bases agree with TRBD1. This CDR3 has 15 residues. V trimming: 7 bases; J trimming: 3 bases; junction bases outside the gene matches: 12. Germline lookup yields CDR1 MNHEY and CDR2 SVGAGI. The CDR3 sequence is CASTLFRDRVYEQYF. The CDR3 nucleotides are TGTGCCAGCACCTTATTCCGGGACAGAGTCTACGAGCAGTACTTC.

V usage is TRBV7-3 and J usage is TRBJ2-3; TRBD2 matches 12 bases. With 5 bases clipped from V and 0 bases from J, the junction kept 3 bases outside the gene matches. Germline-derived CDR1 and CDR2 are SGHTA and FQGTGA. The CDR3 is 16 amino acids. The CDR3 region is CASSIGLAGSTDTQYF. Written as DNA, the CDR3 is TGTGCCAGCAGCATAGGACTAGCGGGAAGCACAGATACGCAGTATTTT.

CDR3 bases: TGTGCCAGCAGAAATCGACGGGAATCAACTAATGAAAAACTGTTTTTT. The encoded protein is CASRNRRESTNEKLFF. The genes are TRBV6-6 and TRBJ1-4; D unclear. V lost 6 bases to trimming and J lost 0 bases, with 14 bases between them. CDR1 is MNHNY and CDR2 is SVGAGI in the germline V gene (reference sequence). CDR3 length: 16 residues.

The chain is built from TRBV10-3 and TRBJ2-1; TRBD2 matches at 13 bases. J gave up 0 bases and V 6 bases, and 11 bases lay outside the gene matches. This CDR3 comprises 19 residues. Germline CDR1 ENHRY, CDR2 SYGVKD. DNA of the CDR3: TGTGCCATCAGGAGGACTAGCGGGGGATATCCCTCCTCCTACAATGAGCAGTTCTTC. Protein: CAIRRTSGGYPSSYNEQFF.

The chain carries TRBV3-1 (or the pseudogene TRBV3-2) and TRBJ2-7; D might be TRBD1 (5 bases). Per the germline V gene, CDR1 is LGHDT and CDR2 is YNNKEL (reference sequence). The germline V and J ends were trimmed by 4 bases and 1 base, with 8 bases remaining between them. The CDR3 is made up of 13 amino acids. In DNA form, the CDR3 reads TGTGCCAGCAGCCCGGACACGTCCTACGAGCAGTACTTC. Protein sequence: CASSPDTSYEQYF.

The chain is built from TRBV9 and TRBJ1-6, with D possibly TRBD1 on 5 matching bases. CDR3 length equals 15 residues. Trimming stripped 1 base from V and 7 bases from J, with 12 bases between. In germline, CDR1 is SGDLS, CDR2 YYNGEE. For the CDR3, the DNA is TGTGCCAGCAGCGTACAGGGTGGTGGCAATTCACCCCTCCACTTT. As protein: CASSVQGGGNSPLHF.

This clone showed up many times. The V gene is TRBV9, the J gene TRBJ1-2; 8 bases are shared with TRBD1. From germline, CDR1 is SGDLS and CDR2 YYNGEE. V shed 0 bases and J 6 bases; nucleotides not matched to a gene: 7. The CDR3 is 15 amino acids. DNA for the CDR3: TGTGCCAGCAGCGTAGGTTGGGGACAGGTGGATGGCTACACCTTC. Its translation is CASSVGWGQVDGYTF.